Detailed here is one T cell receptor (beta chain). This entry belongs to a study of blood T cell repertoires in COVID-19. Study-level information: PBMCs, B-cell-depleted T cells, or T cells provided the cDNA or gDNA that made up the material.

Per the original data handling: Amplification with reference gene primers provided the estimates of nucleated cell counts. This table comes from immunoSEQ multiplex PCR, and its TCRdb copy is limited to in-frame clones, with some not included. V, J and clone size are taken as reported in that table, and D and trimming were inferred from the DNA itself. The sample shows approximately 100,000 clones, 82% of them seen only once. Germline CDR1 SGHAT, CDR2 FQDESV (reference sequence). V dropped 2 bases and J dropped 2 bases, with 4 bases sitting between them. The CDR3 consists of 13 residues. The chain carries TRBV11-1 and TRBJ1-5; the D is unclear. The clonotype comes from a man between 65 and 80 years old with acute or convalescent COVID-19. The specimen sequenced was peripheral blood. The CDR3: CASSLSGNQPQHF. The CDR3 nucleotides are TGTGCCAGCAGCTTATCAGGCAATCAGCCCCAGCATTTT.